This T cell receptor (beta chain) is from a study of CD8+ T cells in alopecia areata. In each case, RNA was isolated and then reverse transcribed into cDNA as the sequencing template. Produced via immunoSEQ multiplex PCR; TCRdb's table is partial and in-frame only. The sample includes more than 200,000 clones, over 60% of them seen just once. As concerns this clone: Other nucleotide sequences in the sample specify the same CDR3.

Treatment: oral pan-JAK inhibitor, 5-10 mg twice daily. Peripheral blood samples and lesional scalp punch biopsies were obtained from alopecia areata patients. Both CD4+ and CD8+ T cells were separated by sorting PBMCs. The V end was cut by 0 bases, the J end by 0 bases, with 8 bases between. Germline CDR1 reads LGHNA; CDR2 reads YNFKEQ. This CDR3 contains 15 residues. This sample comprised CD4+ T cells sorted from blood, obtained at week 4, from a patient treated with tofacitinib. The rearrangement uses TRBV4-2 and TRBJ1-1; D is undetermined. The clonotype comes from a human donor with alopecia areata. The CDR3 DNA follows: TGTGCCAGCAGCCAAGAGCGGACCGTGAACACTGAAGCTTTCTTT. Translation: CASSQERTVNTEAFF.